This T cell receptor (beta chain) was profiled in a study of radiotherapy plus CTLA-4 blockade in lung cancer. Focal radiation plus CTLA-4 blockade with ipilimumab was given to patients with chemo-refractory metastatic non-small-cell lung cancer. The CDR3 is made up of 13 amino acids. Germline-derived CDR1 and CDR2 are SGDLS and YYNGEE. The V gene lost 0 bases and the J gene lost 6 bases, with 6 bases spanning the gap. TCRdb's table, derived via immunoSEQ multiplex PCR, lists solely in-frame clones and lacks some. The data show approximately 28,000 clones, approximately 80% seen once. Source: peripheral blood, taken from a patient treated with radiotherapy plus ipilimumab. The receptor's source is a human donor with non-small cell lung cancer that progressed on radiotherapy plus ipilimumab. V gene TRBV9 combines with J gene TRBJ2-2; D remains ambiguous. CDR3 in DNA: TGTGCCAGCAGCGTAGTGGGCGCCGGGGAGCTGTTTTTT. It translates to CASSVVGAGELFF.